This T cell receptor (beta chain) appears in the sequencing data of a study of shared clonotypes between healthy human individuals. This CDR3 has 14 amino acids. V was clipped by 2 bases and J by 2 bases, with 10 bases between them. In germline, CDR1 is MDHEN, CDR2 SYDVKM. Using immunoSEQ multiplex PCR, the repertoire was profiled, and TCRdb retains in-frame clones only, with some absent. The sample consists of around 430,000 clones, 79% of them appearing once. The sequenced sample consisted of PBMCs. The V gene is TRBV28, the J gene TRBJ2-7; unclear D gene. The receptor's source is a woman aged 35 to 49 in good health. Some clones in this sample may be carry-over from other donors' samples. The DNA for the CDR3 is TGTGCCAGCAGTTTAGGCACGCGAACCTACGAGCAGTACTTC. It codes for CASSLGTRTYEQYF.